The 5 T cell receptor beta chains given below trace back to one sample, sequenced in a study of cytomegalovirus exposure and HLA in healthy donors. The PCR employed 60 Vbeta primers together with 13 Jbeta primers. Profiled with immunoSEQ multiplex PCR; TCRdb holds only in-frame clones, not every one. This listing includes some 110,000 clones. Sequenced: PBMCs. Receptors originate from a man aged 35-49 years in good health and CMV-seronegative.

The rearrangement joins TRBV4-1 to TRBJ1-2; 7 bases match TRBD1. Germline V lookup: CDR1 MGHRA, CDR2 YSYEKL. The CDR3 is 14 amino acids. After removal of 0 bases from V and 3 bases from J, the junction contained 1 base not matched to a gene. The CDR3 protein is CASSQDTGDYGYTF. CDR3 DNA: TGCGCCAGCAGCCAAGATACAGGGGACTATGGCTACACCTTC.

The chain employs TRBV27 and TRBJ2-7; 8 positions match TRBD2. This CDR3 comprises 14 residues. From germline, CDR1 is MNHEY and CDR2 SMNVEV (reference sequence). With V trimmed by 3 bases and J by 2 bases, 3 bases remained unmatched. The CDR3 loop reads CASSFSGTTYEQYF. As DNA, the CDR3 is TGTGCCAGCAGTTTTAGCGGGACAACCTACGAGCAGTACTTC.

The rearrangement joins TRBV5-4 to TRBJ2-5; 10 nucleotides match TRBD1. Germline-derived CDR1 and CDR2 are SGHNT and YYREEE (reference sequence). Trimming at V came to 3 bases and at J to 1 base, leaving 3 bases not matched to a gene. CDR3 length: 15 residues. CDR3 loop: CASSYRDRGQETQYF. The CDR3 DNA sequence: TGTGCCAGCAGCTACCGGGACAGGGGCCAAGAGACCCAGTACTTC.

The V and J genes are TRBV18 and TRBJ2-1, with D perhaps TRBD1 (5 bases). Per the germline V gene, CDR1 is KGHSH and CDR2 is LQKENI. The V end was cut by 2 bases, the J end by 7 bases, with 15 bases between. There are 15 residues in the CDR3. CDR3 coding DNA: TGTGCCAGCTCACCAAACATAGGGGTGGAGAATGAGCAGTTCTTC. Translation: CASSPNIGVENEQFF.

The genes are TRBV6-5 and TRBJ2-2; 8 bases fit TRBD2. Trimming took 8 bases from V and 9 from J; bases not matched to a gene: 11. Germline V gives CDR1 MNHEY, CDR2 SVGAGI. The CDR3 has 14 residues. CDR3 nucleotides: TGTGCCAGCCGGGGACTAGTGGGATCTCGGGAGCTGTTTTTT. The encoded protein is CASRGLVGSRELFF.